This T cell receptor beta chain was found in a study of blood T cell repertoires in COVID-19. Study background: Donors in the United States, Italy and Spain gave samples during acute or convalescent COVID-19.

In the authors' methods: The authors estimated nucleated cell counts from reference gene primer amplification. Generated by immunoSEQ multiplex PCR, the TCRdb table keeps only in-frame clones and is missing some. That table furnishes V, J and clone size, whereas the DNA furnished D and trimming. Among roughly 120,000 clones listed, nearly 80% were seen once. The source of this sequence is a woman older than 75 with active or convalescent COVID-19. Sequencing was done on a sample of peripheral blood.

This CDR3 reads CASSSRGQGSYEQYF. CDR3 coding DNA: TGTGCCAGCAGTTCACGGGGACAGGGGTCCTACGAGCAGTACTTC. This rearrangement joins TRBV6-5 to TRBJ2-7; TRBD1 matches at 10 bases. Trimming at V came to 4 bases and at J to 1 base, leaving 4 bases not matched to a gene. The CDR3 covers 15 residues. The germline CDR1 and CDR2 sequences are MNHEY and SVGAGI.